This T cell receptor beta chain is from a study of cytomegalovirus exposure and HLA in healthy donors. Study-level results: Highest at DRB1 and lowest at HLA-C, TCR association rates differed among HLA loci in a later analysis.

This CDR3 has 12 amino acids. Deletions cut 6 bases from V and 6 bases from J, with 11 bases between. The germline V gene encodes CDR1 MNHEY and CDR2 SMNVEV (reference sequence). PCR employed 60 Vbeta and 13 Jbeta primers. The method was immunoSEQ multiplex PCR; TCRdb's version includes in-frame clones alone and lacks a portion of them. The data hold 100,000 to 150,000 clones, with around 65% observed a single time. About this clone itself: What it binds is not known.

The source is a man between 18 and 29 years old in good health and CMV-seronegative. Input material: PBMCs. The V and J genes are TRBV27 and TRBJ2-5; weak D call: TRBD1 (6 bases). The CDR3 sequence: CASSPRGKTQYF. The CDR3 nucleotides are TGTGCCAGCAGCCCCAGGGGAAAGACCCAGTACTTC.